This T cell receptor (beta chain) was retrieved from a study of blood T cell repertoires in COVID-19. Study-level background: Specimens from acute and convalescent COVID-19 originated in the United States, Italy and Spain. T cells, B-cell-depleted T cells, or PBMCs provided the cDNA or gDNA that served as material.

The CDR3 is 15 residues long. Germline V CDR1 and CDR2: ENHRY, SYGVKD. The V gene end was trimmed by 1 base and the J gene end by 4 bases; junction bases not matched to a gene: 4. As processed by the authors: Researchers report that nucleated cell counts were estimated from reference gene primer amplification. The table came from immunoSEQ multiplex PCR; TCRdb's copy has only in-frame clones and leaves some out. V and J calls and clone size are as listed in that table; D and trimming were resolved from the DNA. Here the sample spans roughly 16,000 clones, over 85% being singletons. The sample taken for sequencing was peripheral blood. The clonotype was recovered from a human donor in a cohort sampled during active COVID-19. This sequence joins TRBV10-3 and TRBJ2-1, with 7 nucleotides matching TRBD1. CDR3 bases: TGTGCCATCAGTGAGTTGGGACAGACTTACAATGAGCAGTTCTTC. Encoded protein: CAISELGQTYNEQFF.